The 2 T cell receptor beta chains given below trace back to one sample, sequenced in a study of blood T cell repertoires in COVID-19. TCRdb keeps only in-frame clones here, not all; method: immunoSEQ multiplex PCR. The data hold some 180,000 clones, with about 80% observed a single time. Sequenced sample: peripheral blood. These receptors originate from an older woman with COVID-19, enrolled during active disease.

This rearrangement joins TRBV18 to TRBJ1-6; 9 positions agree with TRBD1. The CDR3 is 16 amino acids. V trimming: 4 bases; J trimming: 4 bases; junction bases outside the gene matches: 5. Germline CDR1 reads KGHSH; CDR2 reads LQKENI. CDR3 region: CASSLQGAGYNSPLHF. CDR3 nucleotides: TGTGCCAGCTCACTACAGGGGGCTGGGTATAATTCACCCCTCCACTTT.

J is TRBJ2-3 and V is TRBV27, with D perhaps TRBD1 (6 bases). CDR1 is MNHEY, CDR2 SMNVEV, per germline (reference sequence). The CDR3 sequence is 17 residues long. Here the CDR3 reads CAPFPRGRLYSTDTQYF. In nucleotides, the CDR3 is TGTGCTCCCTTCCCCAGGGGAAGGCTCTATAGCACAGATACGCAGTATTTT.